These 30 T cell receptor beta chains were all obtained from the same sample, sequenced in a study of blood T cell repertoires in COVID-19. Generated by immunoSEQ multiplex PCR, the TCRdb table keeps only in-frame clones and is missing some. The data show roughly 40,000 clones, 90% to 95% seen once. Sequences were obtained from peripheral blood. These TCRs come from a man aged 50 or older with COVID-19, enrolled during active disease.

The chain couples TRBV10-3 to TRBJ2-3, with 7 bases that match TRBD2. Germline V gene lookup returns CDR1 ENHRY and CDR2 SYGVKD. The CDR3 extends over 16 amino acids. V gave up 8 bases and J gave up 1 base; unmatched junction bases: 12. The CDR3 DNA reads as TGTGCCATCTCCCGAACGACTAGCTACGGCACAGATACGCAGTATTTT. It translates to CAISRTTSYGTDTQYF.

The chain uses TRBV3-1 (or the pseudogene TRBV3-2) and TRBJ1-1; possible D gene TRBD1, 6 bases. V was pared by 3 bases and J by 1 base, with 15 bases between. CDR3 length: 16 amino acids. The germline V gene encodes CDR1 LGHDT and CDR2 YNNKEL (reference sequence). CDR3 loop: CASSQVGGRRNTEAFF. In DNA form, the CDR3 reads TGTGCCAGCAGCCAGGTGGGGGGGCGGCGGAACACTGAAGCTTTCTTT.

The genes are TRBV6-5 and TRBJ2-1, with 10 bases aligning to TRBD2. Germline V gene data show CDR1 as MNHEY and CDR2 as SVGAGI. This CDR3 has 15 residues. After removal of 6 bases from V and 4 bases from J, the junction contained 6 bases not matched to a gene. CDR3 sequence (DNA): TGTGCCAGCAGACGGACTAGCGGAAGTTACAATGAGCAGTTCTTC. It yields the protein CASRRTSGSYNEQFF.

J is TRBJ2-1 and V is TRBV5-6, with TRBD2 matching over 8 bases. The CDR3 is 15 amino acids. Germline V gene data show CDR1 as SGHDT and CDR2 as YYEEEE. J lost 7 bases, V lost 6 bases, and 12 bases had no gene match. The CDR3: CASTEAVGGRNEQFF. The CDR3 DNA is TGTGCCAGCACCGAGGCTGTTGGCGGGAGGAATGAGCAGTTCTTC.

The chain joins TRBV11-2 to TRBJ2-2; TRBD2 matches at 8 bases. Germline values: CDR1 SGHAT, CDR2 FQNNGV. Trimming cost V 1 base and J 5 bases; bases outside gene matches: 12. The CDR3 is 18 residues long. The CDR3 protein is CASSLGGRLPGGTGELFF. CDR3 bases: TGTGCCAGCAGCTTAGGAGGGCGATTGCCGGGGGGGACCGGGGAGCTGTTTTTT.

The rearrangement uses TRBV4-3 and TRBJ2-1; perhaps TRBD2 as D (6 bases). The germline V gene encodes CDR1 LGHNA and CDR2 YSLEER. The V end was cut by 0 bases, the J end by 0 bases, with 15 bases between. The CDR3 sequence is 18 residues long. The CDR3 nucleotides are TGCGCCAGCAGCCAAGACCGTAGGGGCGGGGTCTCCTACAATGAGCAGTTCTTC. As protein: CASSQDRRGGVSYNEQFF.

The chain has TRBV6-1 and TRBJ1-3, with 7 bases matching TRBD1. With V trimmed by 1 base and J by 1 base, 1 base remained unmatched. This CDR3 has 15 residues. The germline CDR1 and CDR2 sequences are MNHNS and SASEGT. The CDR3 region has the DNA TGTGCCAGCAGTGAAGAGGGGGCATCTGGAAACACCATATATTTT. Translation: CASSEEGASGNTIYF.

This chain links TRBV7-2 with TRBJ1-5; possible D gene TRBD1, 6 bases. Between the trimmed V and J ends, which lost 4 bases and 7 bases, there was a span of 14 bases. CDR3 size: 14 residues. Germline V gene data show CDR1 as SGHTA and CDR2 as FQGNSA. The CDR3 sequence: CASSSQGARQPQHF. CDR3 DNA: TGTGCCAGCAGCTCACAGGGAGCCCGCCAGCCCCAGCATTTT.

This clone appeared once. V and J are TRBV10-3 and TRBJ1-1; 8 bases match TRBD1. This CDR3 is built from 14 residues. Germline V gene data show CDR1 as ENHRY and CDR2 as SYGVKD. V lost 4 bases, J lost 1 base, and 2 bases stayed unmatched. The CDR3 reads CAISVDRGNTEAFF. CDR3 nucleotide sequence: TGTGCCATCAGTGTCGACAGGGGGAACACTGAAGCTTTCTTT.

CDR3 residues: CASSEAPWSSYEQYF. CDR3 bases: TGTGCCAGCAGTGAAGCGCCCTGGAGCTCCTACGAGCAGTACTTC. The chain couples TRBV6-1 to TRBJ2-7; D not resolved. This CDR3 is 15 amino acids long. Germline CDR1 MNHNS, CDR2 SASEGT. The germline V and J ends were trimmed by 0 bases and 0 bases, with 9 bases remaining between them.

The rearrangement uses TRBV9 and TRBJ2-1; 10 nucleotides match TRBD1. This CDR3 region has 16 residues. Germline assignment: CDR1 SGDLS and CDR2 YYNGEE. After removal of 1 base from V and 7 bases from J, the junction contained 8 bases not matched to a gene. The CDR3 nucleotides read TGTGCCAGCAGCGTAAGGGGGACAGGGGTCGGGAATGAGCAGTTCTTC. Its protein is CASSVRGTGVGNEQFF.

The V call is TRBV7-9, the J call TRBJ2-1; 11 nucleotides match TRBD2. V dropped 5 bases and J dropped 4; count of bases not matched to a gene: 4. Germline loops: CDR1 SEHNR, CDR2 FQNEAQ (reference sequence). The CDR3 has 15 residues. CDR3 sequence reads: CASSPSSGRYNEQFF. CDR3 in DNA: TGTGCCAGCAGCCCTTCTAGCGGGAGGTACAATGAGCAGTTCTTC.

This clone was counted a single time. The rearrangement joins TRBV28 to TRBJ1-1, with D maybe TRBD1 (5 bases). Trimming stripped 2 bases from V and 8 bases from J, with 9 bases between. The germline V gene encodes CDR1 MDHEN and CDR2 SYDVKM. This CDR3 comprises 12 residues. The CDR3 loop is CASSLPGLEAFF. In nucleotides, the CDR3 is TGTGCCAGCAGTTTACCGGGACTCGAAGCTTTCTTT. The full variable domain, its missing parts supplied by reference TRBV28 and TRBJ1-1, is DVKVTQSSRYLVKRTGEKVFLECVQDMDHENMFWYRQDPGLGLRLIYFSYDVKMKEKGDIPEGYSVSREKKERFSLILESASTNQTSMYLCASSLPGLEAFFGQGTRLTVV.

The chain combines TRBV9 with TRBJ2-7; TRBD1 is a possible D gene (6 bases). This CDR3 has 13 residues. Germline CDR1 reads SGDLS; CDR2 reads YYNGEE. V lost 3 bases and J lost 5, with 12 bases in between. CDR3 loop: CASSATGWDEQYF. CDR3 bases: TGTGCCAGCAGCGCGACAGGTTGGGACGAGCAGTACTTC.

This rearrangement joins TRBV19 to TRBJ1-4, with unresolved D. Trimming left V 1 base short and J 7 bases short, with 13 bases between. The CDR3 sequence is 15 residues long. Germline V gives CDR1 LNHDA, CDR2 SQIVND (reference sequence). Written as DNA, the CDR3 is TGTGCCAGTAGTATAGGTGAGAGACGCGGTGAAAAACTGTTTTTT. Its protein is CASSIGERRGEKLFF.

V gene TRBV11-3 combines with J gene TRBJ2-3, with TRBD2 matching 11 bases. With V trimmed by 1 base and J by 3 bases, 3 bases remained unmatched. The germline CDR1 and CDR2 sequences are SGHNT and YENEEA. This CDR3 has 16 residues. CDR3 protein: CASSLGTSGPTDTQYF. CDR3 sequence (DNA): TGTGCCAGCAGCTTAGGGACTAGCGGGCCGACAGATACGCAGTATTTT.

The chain uses TRBV29-1 and TRBJ2-1, with TRBD2 matching 7 bases. The germline V gene encodes CDR1 SQVTM and CDR2 ANQGSEA. The V and J ends lost 7 bases and 2 bases, in that order; junction bases with no gene match: 11. The CDR3 consists of 15 residues. The CDR3 loop reads CSAPLGGSPYNEQFF. The CDR3, as DNA: TGCAGCGCTCCCCTGGGCGGGAGCCCCTACAATGAGCAGTTCTTC.

The J gene is TRBJ1-5, the V gene TRBV15, with 12 positions matching TRBD1. Germline values: CDR1 LNHNV, CDR2 YYDKDF (reference sequence). This CDR3 has 17 residues. The V gene end was trimmed by 3 bases and the J gene end by 3 bases; junction bases not matched to a gene: 6. CDR3 DNA: TGTGCCACCAGCAGGTCCCGGGACAGGGGGCTCAATCAGCCCCAGCATTTT. It specifies CATSRSRDRGLNQPQHF.

The chain joins TRBV12-3 or TRBV12-4 to TRBJ2-7; 9 nucleotides align to TRBD1. This CDR3 spans 13 amino acids. Unmatched junction bases numbered 3, after V lost 6 bases and J lost 3 bases. The CDR3 nucleotides are TGTGCCAGCAGAGGGACAGGGTACTACGAGCAGTACTTC. Residues: CASRGTGYYEQYF.

The rearrangement links TRBV10-2 to TRBJ1-2; 8 bases are a match to TRBD1. The germline V gene encodes CDR1 WSHSY and CDR2 SAAADI. J lost 3 bases, V lost 6 bases, and 9 bases had no gene match. This CDR3 region has 15 residues. CDR3 in DNA: TGCGCCAGCAGCTTAGGACAGGGCGGGGACTATGGCTACACCTTC. Protein product: CASSLGQGGDYGYTF.

The rearrangement uses TRBV21-1 and TRBJ1-2; no check of the table's D call, TRBD1, against the DNA was made. TRBV21-1 has pseudogene status. This CDR3 comprises 11 residues. The CDR3 coding sequence is TGTGCCAGCAGCAAGGGCCGATGCTACACCTTC. As protein: CASSKGRCYTF.

The sample holds one count of this clone. The V gene is TRBV5-1, the J gene TRBJ2-1, with D tentatively TRBD1 (5 bases). Germline V gives CDR1 SGHRS, CDR2 YFSETQ. V was clipped by 4 bases and J by 3 bases, with 14 bases between them. The CDR3 is 15 amino acids. The CDR3 DNA reads TGCGCCAGCAGCATAGACAGACCCAACTACAATGAGCAGTTCTTC. It codes for CASSIDRPNYNEQFF.

The V call is TRBV10-2, the J call TRBJ1-1, with TRBD1 matching 9 bases. V was clipped by 7 bases and J by 3 bases; unmatched bases: 9. Germline V gene lookup returns CDR1 WSHSY and CDR2 SAAADI. The CDR3 has 15 amino acids. The CDR3 loop reads CASIPDRGWDTEAFF. CDR3 nucleotides: TGCGCCAGCATCCCCGACAGGGGGTGGGACACTGAAGCTTTCTTT.

This clone was recorded once. The V gene is TRBV28, the J gene TRBJ2-5; 10 bases agree with TRBD1. This CDR3 has 16 residues. The J segment lost 4 bases and the V segment lost 8 bases, leaving 13 bases of the junction unmatched. Germline CDR1 and CDR2: MDHEN and SYDVKM. CDR3 nucleotide sequence: TGTGCCAGCTCCCTGAGACAGGGGGCAACAGGAGAGACCCAGTACTTC. Protein sequence: CASSLRQGATGETQYF.

This rearrangement joins TRBV4-1 to TRBJ2-7; 9 nucleotides match TRBD1. CDR1 and CDR2 from the germline V gene are MGHRA and YSYEKL. The CDR3 is 15 residues long. Losses at the gene ends were 2 bases for V and 6 bases for J; bases not matched to a gene: 8. The CDR3 here is CASSQSPGQGLEQYF. The CDR3 DNA reads as TGCGCCAGCAGCCAATCACCGGGACAGGGCCTCGAGCAGTACTTC.

The V call is TRBV7-2, the J call TRBJ1-1; TRBD1 is a possible D gene (5 bases). Germline V gives CDR1 SGHTA, CDR2 FQGNSA. The V end lost 1 base, the J end lost 1 base, and 13 bases lay between the germline ends. CDR3 length: 16 amino acids. The CDR3: CASSLVPAGGNTEAFF. For the CDR3, the DNA is TGTGCCAGCAGCTTAGTTCCAGCCGGGGGGAACACTGAAGCTTTCTTT.

The DNA for the CDR3 is TGTGCCAGCAGTGAAGCGCACTGGGCGTCCTACGAGCAGTACTTC. This sequence encodes CASSEAHWASYEQYF. The J gene is TRBJ2-7, the V gene TRBV6-1; D is unclear. V lost 0 bases to trimming and J lost 1 base, with 10 bases between them. The length of the CDR3 is 15 residues. Germline values: CDR1 MNHNS, CDR2 SASEGT.

A single count supports this clone. This chain joins TRBV10-3 and TRBJ1-2, with D possibly matching TRBD1 (5 bases). CDR1 is ENHRY, CDR2 SYGVKD, per germline. V shed 3 bases and J shed 4 bases, with 12 bases lying between them. This CDR3 spans 14 amino acids. The CDR3 region has the DNA TGTGCCATCAGTGATGACAGCCAAGTCTATGGCTACACCTTC. Protein: CAISDDSQVYGYTF.

The chain has TRBV6-5 and TRBJ1-1, with D perhaps matching TRBD1 (5 bases). This CDR3 is 14 amino acids long. The germline gives CDR1 MNHEY, CDR2 SVGAGI. V was clipped by 5 bases and J by 4 bases, with 14 bases between them. The DNA for the CDR3 is TGTGCCAGCAGTCGCGGGGGGAGGAGCACTGAAGCTTTCTTT. It yields the protein CASSRGGRSTEAFF.

A note on this clone: As the CDR3 is not closed by the conserved phenylalanine or tryptophan, this likely results from a read error. The limits of the CDR3 on the DNA are not certain, so only TCRdb's listed CDR3 is given. The rearrangement joins TRBV7-2 to TRBJ2-3; TRBD2 is the table's D call and was not checked against the DNA. CDR1 SGHTA and CDR2 FQGNSA come from the germline V gene. The CDR3 region is 13 residues in length, termini included. CDR3 protein: CASGSGLAGESGY.